The 16 T cell receptor beta chains below all came from one sample that was sequenced in a study of blood T cell repertoires in COVID-19 (dated by TCRdb to about 2020). The method behind the library was the immunoSEQ multiplex PCR assay. TCRdb took over this immuneACCESS table, retaining in-frame rearrangements with V and J assigned. Such tables are incomplete; in checked studies, under half of the missing clones stem from an unresolved V gene, and the remainder is unexplained. The sample table records roughly 230,000 clones; over 80% of these occur just once. Roughly 5.5% of the sample rests with the top ten. Sequencing input: peripheral blood. The receptors here all came from a human donor in a cohort sampled during active COVID-19.

The chain is built from TRBV7-9 and TRBJ1-4; tentative D call: TRBD1 (5 bases). The V gene's germline CDR1 is SEHNR and CDR2 FQNEAQ (reference sequence). The CDR3 loop spans 14 amino acids. Trimming stripped 6 bases from V and 8 bases from J, with 16 bases between. This chain's CDR3 is CASSSRAGREKLFF. The CDR3 coding sequence is TGTGCCAGCAGTTCCAGGGCAGGTAGAGAAAAACTGTTTTTT.

This chain joins TRBV5-1 and TRBJ1-2, with 10 nucleotides matching TRBD1. The CDR3 extends over 15 amino acids. In germline, CDR1 is SGHRS, CDR2 YFSETQ. V shed 4 bases and J 4 bases; nucleotides not matched to a gene: 7. CDR3 amino acids: CASSPGTGVGYGYTF. The DNA of the CDR3 is TGCGCCAGCAGCCCAGGGACAGGGGTGGGCTATGGCTACACCTTC.

V usage is TRBV10-1 and J usage is TRBJ2-3, with a tentative D call TRBD1 (7 bases). V lost 0 bases and J 0 bases, leaving 16 bases between the germline ends. This CDR3 region has 18 residues. CDR1 is WNHNN and CDR2 is SYGVQD in the germline V gene (reference sequence). The CDR3 region is CASSESLTGDSSTDTQYF. The CDR3 DNA is TGCGCCAGCAGTGAGTCCCTAACAGGGGACTCTAGCACAGATACGCAGTATTTT.

The gene calls are TRBV5-1 and TRBJ2-3; perhaps TRBD2 as D (5 bases). The germline V and J ends were trimmed by 4 bases and 3 bases, with 12 bases remaining between them. The CDR3 runs to 14 residues. Germline V gene sequence: CDR1 SGHRS, CDR2 YFSETQ. CDR3 residues: CASSIRTGTDTQYF. In DNA, the CDR3 is TGCGCCAGCAGCATACGGACTGGTACAGATACGCAGTATTTT.

V and J are TRBV30 and TRBJ2-1; TRBD2 matches 10 bases. The germline gives CDR1 GTSNPN, CDR2 SVGIG (reference sequence). The CDR3 runs 15 residues. With V trimmed by 0 bases and J by 1 base, 0 bases remained unmatched. The CDR3 region is CAWSVLAGSYNEQFF. The CDR3 DNA is TGTGCCTGGAGTGTACTAGCGGGGTCCTACAATGAGCAGTTCTTC.

The rearrangement links TRBV29-1 to TRBJ1-1; D gene ambiguous. CDR1 is SQVTM, CDR2 ANQGSEA, per germline. The CDR3 runs 13 residues. V dropped 5 bases and J dropped 5 bases, with 15 bases sitting between them. CDR3 in amino acids: CSVLLGRRTEAFF. The CDR3, as DNA: TGCAGCGTTCTCTTAGGGAGGAGGACTGAAGCTTTCTTT.

As regards this clone: Other DNA sequences of this sample code for an identical CDR3. V is TRBV11-2 and J is TRBJ1-1, with D possibly being TRBD1 (6 bases). CDR3 size: 13 residues. CDR1 is SGHAT, CDR2 FQNNGV, per germline. The germline V and J ends were trimmed by 0 bases and 5 bases, with 7 bases remaining between them. CDR3 nucleotide sequence: TGTGCCAGCAGCTTAGACAGGGGAACTGAAGCTTTCTTT. Encoded protein: CASSLDRGTEAFF.

The chain combines TRBV7-2 with TRBJ2-7; 7 bases are a match to TRBD2. Germline V gives CDR1 SGHTA, CDR2 FQGNSA. This CDR3 has 15 amino acids. V shed 0 bases, J shed 4 bases, and the junction held 6 bases outside the gene matches. In DNA, the CDR3 is TGTGCCAGCAGCTTAGCGGGAGGGCAGGGATACGAGCAGTACTTC. This gives the protein CASSLAGGQGYEQYF.

The rearrangement links TRBV5-4 to TRBJ2-6, with 8 bases aligning to TRBD2. This CDR3 has 17 residues. J gave up 4 bases and V 4 bases, and 10 bases lay outside the gene matches. Germline V gene sequence: CDR1 SGHNT, CDR2 YYREEE (reference sequence). CDR3 coding DNA: TGTGCCAGCAGCGTCTCACTAGCGGCGGGCGGGGCCAACGTCCTGACTTTC. It encodes CASSVSLAAGGANVLTF. Using reference TRBV5-4 and TRBJ2-6 for the parts outside the CDR3, the full variable domain is ETGVTQSPTHLIKTRGQQVTLRCSSQSGHNTVSWYQQALGQGPQFIFQYYREEENGRGNFPPRFSGLQFPNYSSELNVNALELDDSALYLCASSVSLAAGGANVLTFGAGSRLTVL.

The chain links TRBV10-1 to TRBJ2-7; 7 bases are shared with TRBD2. The CDR3 consists of 13 residues. The germline V gene encodes CDR1 WNHNN and CDR2 SYGVQD (reference sequence). The V and J ends lost 4 bases and 6 bases, in that order; junction bases with no gene match: 6. CDR3: CASSASGWGEQYF. CDR3 DNA: TGCGCCAGCAGTGCTAGCGGTTGGGGCGAGCAGTACTTC.

This clone was picked up a small number of times. The rearrangement links TRBV7-3 to TRBJ2-3; 9 bases are shared with TRBD1. The CDR3 is 15 residues long. V trimming: 5 bases; J trimming: 3 bases; junction bases outside the gene matches: 6. The germline V gene encodes CDR1 SGHTA and CDR2 FQGTGA. The CDR3 sequence: CASSTRQGGTDTQYF. CDR3 sequence (DNA): TGTGCCAGCAGCACCCGACAGGGGGGTACAGATACGCAGTATTTT.

V is TRBV18 and J is TRBJ2-7, with 9 positions matching TRBD1. The CDR3 runs to 15 residues. Per the germline V gene, CDR1 is KGHSH and CDR2 is LQKENI. V shed 5 bases, J shed 5 bases, and the junction held 10 bases outside the gene matches. The CDR3: CASSISGQGTDEQYF. The CDR3 DNA is TGTGCCAGCTCAATATCGGGACAGGGAACAGACGAGCAGTACTTC.

V is TRBV6-5 and J is TRBJ2-3, with D uncertain. The germline gives CDR1 MNHEY, CDR2 SVGAGI. V lost 6 bases and J 4 bases, leaving 14 bases between the germline ends. The CDR3 contains 14 residues. CDR3 DNA sequence: TGTGCCAGCAGCGCCCCCCGGAGTCCAGATACGCAGTATTTT. It translates to CASSAPRSPDTQYF.

The rearrangement uses TRBV5-6 and TRBJ2-2; 8 bases agree with TRBD1. CDR3 length: 14 residues. J gave up 8 bases and V 4 bases, and 7 bases lay outside the gene matches. CDR1 and CDR2 (germline): SGHDT, YYEEEE. In nucleotides, the CDR3 is TGTGCCAGCAGCCGATTTACAGGGGGAGGGGAGCTGTTTTTT. It translates to CASSRFTGGGELFF.

The V and J genes are TRBV30 and TRBJ1-1, with TRBD1 identical over 8 bases. The CDR3 is made up of 15 amino acids. CDR1 is GTSNPN, CDR2 SVGIG, per germline (reference sequence). The trim removed 4 bases at V and 1 base at J, leaving 8 bases unmatched. The CDR3 nucleotides are TGTGCCTGGATGGGGACAGGCTACGCGAACACTGAAGCTTTCTTT. It specifies CAWMGTGYANTEAFF.

The CDR3 DNA reads as TGTGCCAGCAGCGTCCCGGGACACCTAAGGACTGGAAACACCATATATTTT. Protein product: CASSVPGHLRTGNTIYF. This chain connects TRBV28 to TRBJ1-3, with a weak D call TRBD1 (6 bases). The CDR3 has 17 amino acids. CDR1 and CDR2 (germline): MDHEN, SYDVKM. V was cut by 6 bases and J by 2 bases, with 20 bases left in between.